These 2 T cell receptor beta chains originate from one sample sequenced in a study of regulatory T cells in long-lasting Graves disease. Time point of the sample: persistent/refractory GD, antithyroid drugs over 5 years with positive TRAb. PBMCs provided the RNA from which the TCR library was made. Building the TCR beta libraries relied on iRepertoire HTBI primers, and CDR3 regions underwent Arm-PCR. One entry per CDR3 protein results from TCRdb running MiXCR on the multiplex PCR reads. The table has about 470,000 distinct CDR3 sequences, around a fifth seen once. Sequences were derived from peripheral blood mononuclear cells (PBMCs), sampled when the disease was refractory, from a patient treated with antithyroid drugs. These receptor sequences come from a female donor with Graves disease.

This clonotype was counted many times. The CDR3 sequence is CASSYSAYGGETQYF. The CDR3 DNA follows: TGTGCCAGCAGTTACTCGGCATATGGTGGGGAGACCCAGTACTTC. This chain connects TRBV6-6 to TRBJ2-5; D is undetermined. This CDR3 is 15 amino acids long. Germline loops: CDR1 MNHNY, CDR2 SVGAGI (reference sequence). The V gene lost 0 bases and the J gene lost 5 bases, with 13 bases spanning the gap.

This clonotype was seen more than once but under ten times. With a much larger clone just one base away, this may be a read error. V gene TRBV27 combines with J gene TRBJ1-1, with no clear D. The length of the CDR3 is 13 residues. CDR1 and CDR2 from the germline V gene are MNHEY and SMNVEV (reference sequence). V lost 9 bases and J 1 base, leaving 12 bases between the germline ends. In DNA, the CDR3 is TGTGCCAGTCGGGGTTACACGAACACTGAAGCTTTCTTT. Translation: CASRGYTNTEAFF.